The T cell receptor beta chain described here comes from a study of human T cells and chemical hapten exposure. Study overall: Once 0.01% DPC had been applied to the upper back by patch test, readings were taken at 6 days.

The germline gives CDR1 SGHTA, CDR2 FQGNSA. The V gene lost 7 bases and the J gene lost 8 bases, with 18 bases spanning the gap. The CDR3 totals 14 residues. One entry per CDR3 protein, called by TCRdb with MiXCR from the RACE reads. Of about 90,000 distinct CDR3 sequences in the sample, roughly a tenth are singletons; the top ten hold more than 1%. This clonotype was counted at least ten times. Indicated time point: patch test 3, about 24 weeks after DPC sensitization. Treatment: therapeutic diphenylcyclopropenone sensitization with weekly scalp DPC. The chain employs TRBV7-2 and TRBJ2-1, with unresolved D. The clonotype was recovered from a woman aged 30 to 39 with alopecia areata. Some clones in this sample may be carry-over from other donors' samples. This specimen was whole blood, taken in connection with sensitization to the hapten diphenylcyclopropenone (DPC). In DNA, the CDR3 is TGTGCCAGCAACGAAGGGCTAGTAATCGATGAGCAGTTCTTC. Protein: CASNEGLVIDEQFF. Filled out from reference TRBV7-2 and TRBJ2-1, the complete variable domain reads GAGVSQSPSNKVTEKGKDVELRCDPISGHTALYWYRQSLGQGLEFLIYFQGNSAPDKSGLPSDRFSAERTGGSVSTLTIQRTQQEDSAVYLCASNEGLVIDEQFFGPGTRLTVL.